The rows below give T cell receptor beta chains drawn from one sample of a study of radiotherapy plus CTLA-4 blockade in lung cancer. The table came from immunoSEQ multiplex PCR; TCRdb's copy has only in-frame clones and leaves some out. The sample has fewer than 85,000 clones; about 87% are singletons. The sequenced sample was peripheral blood, obtained from a patient treated with radiotherapy plus ipilimumab. These receptors originate from a human donor with non-small cell lung cancer who had stable disease on radiotherapy plus ipilimumab. CDR3s include the opening cysteine and the closing phenylalanine or tryptophan. D genes are given only for firm matches. Clone size is not always given. Where it is, it says once, few, many or a class for expanded clones.

>.|TRBV28|.|TRBJ1-2
CASSPTVGNYGYTF
TGTGCCAGCAGTCCGACAGTGGGGAACTATGGCTACACCTTC
>.|TRBV19|once|TRBJ2-6
CASRKGDRPGANVLTF
TGTGCCAGTAGGAAGGGGGATCGCCCTGGGGCCAACGTCCTGACTTTC
>.|TRBV9|.|TRBJ1-3
CASSGNRDNNSGNTIYF
TGTGCCAGCAGCGGAAACCGGGACAATAACTCTGGAAACACCATATATTTT
>.|TRBV2|.|TRBJ2-3
CASRDRDITDTQYF
TGTGCCAGCAGGGATCGGGACATCACAGATACGCAGTATTTT
>TRBD2|TRBV27|.|TRBJ2-2
CASSPFGRGTNTGELFF
TGTGCCAGCAGTCCTTTTGGGAGGGGCACGAACACCGGGGAGCTGTTTTTT
>TRBD2|TRBV27|.|TRBJ2-2
CASSLPSGSTGELFF
TGTGCCAGCAGCCTCCCTAGCGGGAGTACCGGGGAGCTGTTTTTT
>.|TRBV19|.|TRBJ2-7
CASSIGGRSLSGQYF
TGTGCCAGTAGTATAGGGGGCCGCAGTCTCTCCGGGCAGTACTTC
>TRBD1|TRBV19|.|TRBJ2-1
CASSDRGPLGEQFF
TGTGCCAGTAGTGACAGGGGGCCTCTGGGTGAGCAGTTCTTC
>TRBD2|TRBV28|.|TRBJ2-2
CASSPSGSGTGELFF
TGTGCCAGCAGTCCTAGCGGGAGTGGCACCGGGGAGCTGTTTTTT
>TRBD1|TRBV2|.|TRBJ2-3
CASSFRDRAITDTQYF
TGTGCCAGCAGTTTCCGGGACAGGGCTATCACAGATACGCAGTATTTT
>.|TRBV10-1|.|TRBJ2-1
CASSMGTSQGNEQFF
TGCGCCAGCAGCATGGGGACAAGTCAGGGAAATGAGCAGTTCTTC
>TRBD1|TRBV7-9|.|TRBJ2-7
CASSRTGDFSSNLGEQYF
TGTGCCAGCAGCCGGACAGGGGACTTCTCTTCTAACCTGGGGGAGCAGTACTTC
>.|TRBV5-1|.|TRBJ2-5
CASSFQGPPETQYF
TGCGCCAGCAGCTTCCAGGGGCCCCCAGAGACCCAGTACTTC
>.|TRBV5-4|.|TRBJ2-5
CASSLGQQETQYF
TGTGCCAGCAGCTTGGGACAGCAAGAGACCCAGTACTTC
>.|TRBV18|.|TRBJ2-6
CASSPIVSGANVLTF
TGTGCCAGCTCACCAATTGTCTCTGGGGCCAACGTCCTGACTTTC
>.|TRBV5-1|.|TRBJ2-3
CASSSPSVTDTQYF
TGCGCCAGCAGCTCTCCCTCAGTCACAGATACGCAGTATTTT
>TRBD2|TRBV11-2|few|TRBJ2-4
CASSLAGGIVGNIQYF
TGTGCCAGCAGCTTAGCGGGGGGGATCGTCGGAAACATTCAGTACTTC
>.|TRBV28|.|TRBJ2-2
CASTRRTASLRGNGELFF
TGTGCCAGCACCCGACGGACAGCGTCATTACGGGGTAACGGGGAGCTGTTTTTT
>TRBD2|TRBV7-2|.|TRBJ2-1
CASSLAGLSSYNEQFF
TGTGCCAGCAGCCTAGCGGGGCTGAGCTCCTACAATGAGCAGTTCTTC
>.|TRBV7-2|few|TRBJ1-5
CASSLAGQPQHF
TGTGCCAGCAGCTTAGCGGGGCAGCCCCAGCATTTT
>.|TRBV11-2|once|TRBJ1-5
CASSRGTFQPQHF
TGTGCCAGCAGCCGAGGGACATTTCAGCCCCAGCATTTT
>TRBD1|TRBV6-5|.|TRBJ1-6
CASRLQGASNSPLHF
TGTGCCAGCAGGCTACAGGGGGCGAGCAATTCACCCCTCCACTTT
>TRBD2|TRBV9|.|TRBJ2-3
CASSVAASGATDTQYF
TGTGCCAGCAGCGTAGCCGCTAGCGGGGCCACAGATACGCAGTATTTT
>TRBD1|TRBV27|.|TRBJ1-4
CASTNNRGDEKLFF
TGTGCCAGCACCAACAACAGGGGAGATGAAAAACTGTTTTTT
>.|TRBV14|.|TRBJ2-1
CASSHEDWQRDYNEQFF
TGTGCCAGCAGCCATGAAGACTGGCAAAGAGACTACAATGAGCAGTTCTTC
>TRBD1|TRBV7-2|.|TRBJ1-1
CASSTRTGGTEAFF
TGTGCCAGCAGCACCCGGACAGGGGGCACTGAAGCTTTCTTT
>TRBD2|TRBV5-4|.|TRBJ2-7
CASRAGIAGDYEQYF
TGTGCCAGCAGAGCCGGAATAGCGGGCGACTACGAGCAGTACTTC
>TRBD2|TRBV6-5|.|TRBJ2-7
CASSYLGGEQYF
TGTGCCAGCAGTTACTTGGGGGGGGAGCAGTACTTC
>.|TRBV2|.|TRBJ2-3
CASRTLLGTSTDTQYF
TGTGCCAGCAGGACCCTCCTAGGCACTAGCACAGATACGCAGTATTTT
>TRBD1|TRBV5-4|.|TRBJ1-2
CASSSGQGGYGYTF
TGTGCCAGCAGCTCGGGACAGGGAGGCTATGGCTACACCTTC
>TRBD1|TRBV28|once|TRBJ1-2
CASSLEDRVSLYGYTF
TGTGCCAGCAGTTTAGAAGACAGGGTCTCCCTTTATGGCTACACCTTC
>.|TRBV7-2|once|TRBJ2-1
CASSLGRGNNEQFF
TGTGCCAGCAGCTTAGGTAGAGGGAACAATGAGCAGTTCTTC
>.|TRBV9|.|TRBJ2-7
CASSVGQKYEQYF
TGTGCCAGCAGCGTAGGGCAAAAATACGAGCAGTACTTC
>.|TRBV11-3|.|TRBJ2-7
CASSQTPGLEQYF
TGTGCCAGCAGCCAGACCCCAGGGCTCGAGCAGTACTTC
>.|TRBV28|.|TRBJ2-5
CASSGASGEQYF
TGTGCCAGCAGTGGGGCCTCGGGGGAGCAGTACTTC
>.|TRBV28|.|TRBJ2-5
CASSQGGEETQYF
TGTGCCAGCAGTCAAGGTGGTGAGGAGACCCAGTACTTC
>TRBD1|TRBV5-5|.|TRBJ1-2
CASSFPGQNYGYTF
TGTGCCAGCAGCTTTCCGGGACAGAACTATGGCTACACCTTC
>TRBD1|TRBV18|.|TRBJ1-4
CASSPGTGGEKLFF
TGTGCCAGCTCACCAGGGACAGGCGGGGAAAAACTGTTTTTT
>.|TRBV28|.|TRBJ2-7
CASSLLRGAYSYEQYF
TGTGCCAGCAGTTTATTGCGAGGGGCGTACTCCTACGAGCAGTACTTC
>.|TRBV28|.|TRBJ1-1
CASSGSHQAFF
TGTGCCAGCAGTGGGTCCCACCAAGCTTTCTTT
>TRBD2|TRBV16|.|TRBJ2-6
CASSQSAGTGANVLTF
TGTGCCAGCAGCCAATCAGCGGGAACTGGGGCCAACGTCCTGACTTTC
>.|TRBV9|.|TRBJ1-4
CASSLTPNEKLFF
TGTGCCAGCAGCTTGACACCAAATGAAAAACTGTTTTTT
>TRBD1|TRBV2|once|TRBJ1-2
CASSTPGTGRGYTF
TGTGCCAGTTCCACCCCTGGGACAGGGAGAGGCTACACCTTC
>TRBD1|TRBV6-4|.|TRBJ1-5
CASSGQAQCRFSNQPQHF
TGTGCCAGTAGCGGACAGGCCCAATGTAGATTTAGCAATCAGCCCCAGCATTTT
>TRBD1|TRBV5-1|once|TRBJ2-3
CASSLGRTGGTDTQYF
TGCGCCAGCAGCTTGGGTCGGACAGGGGGCACAGATACGCAGTATTTT
>TRBD1|TRBV30|.|TRBJ2-3
CAWMRTGIDTQYF
TGTGCCTGGATGAGGACAGGGATAGATACGCAGTATTTT
>.|TRBV2|.|TRBJ1-5
CASSEPGRLGAF
TGTGCCAGCAGTGAGCCTGGTCGCCTGGGGGCTTTT
>TRBD1|TRBV10-2|.|TRBJ2-7
CASRSEGARNYEQYF
TGCGCCAGCAGATCCGAGGGGGCCAGGAACTACGAGCAGTACTTC
>.|TRBV4-2|.|TRBJ2-2
CASSQVTGELFF
TGTGCCAGCAGCCAAGTTACCGGGGAGCTGTTTTTT
>TRBD2|TRBV6-1|.|TRBJ2-5
CASAKTSGDQGTQYF
TGTGCCAGCGCTAAGACTAGCGGGGACCAGGGGACCCAGTACTTC
>.|TRBV9|once|TRBJ2-3
CASSVVEAPTDTQYF
TGTGCCAGCAGCGTAGTAGAAGCGCCCACAGATACGCAGTATTTT
>TRBD1|TRBV28|.|TRBJ2-5
CASSFSPGTGVETQYF
TGTGCCAGCAGTTTTAGCCCGGGGACAGGGGTAGAGACCCAGTACTTC
>.|TRBV6-5|once|TRBJ2-2
CASRGSGNTGELFF
TGTGCCAGCAGGGGTAGCGGGAACACCGGGGAGCTGTTTTTT